This T cell receptor beta chain was found in a study of blood T cells in healthy people across ages. Study-wide results and limits: Compared with aged donors, long-lived donors showed fewer expanded clones, suggesting selection. Diversity of TCR beta correlated strongly with naive T cell percentage.

Then a second PCR, running about 7 to 11 cycles, was carried out with a sample-barcoded 5' primer and a J-beta primer mix. TCRdb fed the 5' RACE reads into MiXCR, producing one record per CDR3 protein. This sample carries about 840,000 distinct CDR3 sequences, just under 30% of them seen once, and the ten largest clones take about 10%. This clonotype occurred a few times. Its antigen is not identified. CDR1 SGHRS and CDR2 YFSETQ come from the germline V gene. The V and J ends lost 2 bases and 7 bases respectively, with 13 bases between them. The CDR3 contains 14 residues. These data also featured in a second study, about T cells of mothers and their children. This second study says: RNA that had been extracted went wholly into cDNA synthesis, at roughly 1.5 ug per 15 ul.

The receptor comes from a woman between 40 and 55 years old in good health. The sequencing sample was made of blood. V usage is TRBV5-1 and J usage is TRBJ2-4; D is tentatively TRBD1 or TRBD2 (7 bases each). CDR3 sequence (DNA): TGCGCCAGCAGCTTACAGGGGAGGGGGAACATTCAGTACTTC. It encodes CASSLQGRGNIQYF.